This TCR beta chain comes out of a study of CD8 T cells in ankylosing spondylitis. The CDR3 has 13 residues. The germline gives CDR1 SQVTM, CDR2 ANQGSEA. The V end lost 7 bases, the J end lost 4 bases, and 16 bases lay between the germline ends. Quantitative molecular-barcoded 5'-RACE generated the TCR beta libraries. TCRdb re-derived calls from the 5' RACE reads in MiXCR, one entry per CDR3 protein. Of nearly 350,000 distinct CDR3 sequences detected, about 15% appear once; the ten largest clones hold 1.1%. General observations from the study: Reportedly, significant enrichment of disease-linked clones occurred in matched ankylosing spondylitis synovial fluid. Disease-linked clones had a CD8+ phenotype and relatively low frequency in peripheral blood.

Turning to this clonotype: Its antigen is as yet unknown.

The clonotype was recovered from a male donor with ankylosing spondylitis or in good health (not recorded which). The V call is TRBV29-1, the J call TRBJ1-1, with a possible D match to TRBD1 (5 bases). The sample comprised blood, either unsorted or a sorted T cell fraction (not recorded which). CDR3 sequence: CSGTWGVVTEAFF. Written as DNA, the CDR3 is TGCAGCGGCACGTGGGGGGTCGTCACTGAAGCTTTCTTT. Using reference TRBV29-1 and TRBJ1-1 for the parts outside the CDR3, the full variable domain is SAVISQKPSRDICQRGTSLTIQCQVDSQVTMMFWYRQQPGQSLTLIATANQGSEATYESGFVIDKFPISRPNLTFSTLTVSNMSPEDSSIYLCSGTWGVVTEAFFGQGTRLTVV.